The TCR beta chain under discussion was sequenced for a study of blood T cell repertoires in COVID-19 (TCRdb year 2020). Notes on the research overall: The collaborator samples originated in the United States, Italy and Spain and spanned the acute and convalescent phases of COVID-19. The material from the prospective study consisted of cDNA or gDNA derived from T cells, B-cell-depleted T cells, or PBMCs. Deeply sampled blood TCRbeta repertoires from subjects exposed to, actively infected with, or recovered from COVID-19 were included in the dataset. The repertoires were released in a freely available public database intended as a resource for research on the immune response to SARS-CoV-2. The samples were drawn from two sources: the first 160 participants of the ongoing ImmuneRACE study, and approximately 1,300 subjects contributed by 6 global collaborators. The sample metadata nearly always contained a de-identified subject ID, COVID-19 status, age in years and sex. Where HLA class I and class II types were available, the types were taken from metadata supplied by the sample provider, not from assay-based typing. What the authors observed across the whole study: The amount of clinical and demographic metadata varied by source and participant and was provided uncurated.

TCRbeta CDR3 regions were amplified from genomic DNA by means of the immunoSEQ Assay, a bias-controlled multiplex PCR. Concerning the study's data processing: Within the assay, amplification of reference gene primers was used to estimate how many nucleated cells each sample contained. To quantify the absolute abundance of each unique TCRbeta CDR3 rearrangement, sequence reads were collapsed and filtered. For each sample, productive Simpson clonality was calculated by taking the square root of Simpson's diversity index across productive rearrangements. The immuneACCESS repertoire file appears here via TCRdb, limited to in-frame rearrangements. These files lack a portion of the clones; in checked studies, under half of the deficit traces to unresolved V genes, and the cause of the others is not known. For V, J and clone size, that table is used; D and trimming come from the DNA. The sample table holds roughly 220,000 clones, of which about 80% were seen once. The ten largest clonotypes hold 15% of the sample.

Enrolling through a virtual design, the prospective study's participants ranged in age from about 18 to 100 years and lived across around 25 United States geographic areas. Cohort assignment in the prospective study relied on participant-reported clinical history from a screening survey and a study questionnaire. Recovered participants in ImmuneRACE Cohort 3 were defined by two consecutive negative NP/OP PCR tests, clearance by a healthcare professional, or resolution of symptoms. Mobile phlebotomists in the prospective study collected whole blood, serum and a nasopharyngeal or oropharyngeal swab from every participant. Additional blood draws and questionnaires over an approximately two-month period could optionally be provided by prospective study participants. Prospective study blood samples were shipped either frozen or at room temperature before DNA extraction. A word on this clone: Its target antigen remains unknown. Base qualities are not provided; no much larger clone lies one nucleotide away.

This receptor was obtained from a man in his forties or fifties who had recovered from COVID-19. The material sequenced was PBMCs or T cells enriched from blood (not recorded which).

This receptor carries the CDR3 CASSLGEGGYYEQYF. The DNA sequence follows: TGTGCCAGCAGCTTAGGGGAAGGAGGATACTACGAGCAGTACTTC. The V gene is TRBV7-6 and the J gene is TRBJ2-7; the best D guess is TRBD2, with 5 bases matching. At the junction V is shortened by 1 base and J by 3 bases, with 13 bases in between. From the germline V gene, CDR1 is SGHVS and CDR2 is FNYEAQ. The CDR3 goes from the cysteine to the phenylalanine over 15 residues. The kept DNA is CDR3 alone, 45 bases in frame from the first base.